The clone carrying this TCR beta chain was recorded once. Its antigen remains unidentified. This sample is drawn from a study of T cell responses to AZD1222 COVID-19 vaccine. Study background: Second-dose timings of about 4 or about 12 weeks were pooled. Study-level points and caveats: Clonal diversity may have been underestimated, and the donors were mostly white British, with more females than males. Among AZD1222 vaccinees, only 5 to 7 were seropositive at baseline.

Produced via immunoSEQ multiplex PCR; TCRdb's table is partial and in-frame only. The top ten hold under 4% of the sample, which has some 130,000 clones, about 94% seen once. The CDR3 consists of 14 residues. Germline CDR1 reads SGHRS; CDR2 reads YFSETQ. Unmatched junction bases numbered 4, after V lost 5 bases and J lost 5 bases. Sample: peripheral blood, taken on day 0 of AZD1222 vaccination. This TCR derives from an adult in good health. The chain couples TRBV5-1 to TRBJ1-5; 10 bases are a match to TRBD1. In DNA, the CDR3 is TGCGCCAGCAGATCGGACAGGGGGGATCAGCCCCAGCATTTT. Residues: CASRSDRGDQPQHF.